The T cell receptor beta chain under discussion was sequenced for a study of a mutant IDH1 vaccine in newly diagnosed glioma. Study as a whole: Initiation of the vaccine course occurred 4-6 weeks after radiotherapy alone, or alongside temozolomide cycles. There were about 60% males and around 40% females among treated patients, whose mean age was about 44 years.

Some clones are missing from TCRdb's copy, which holds only in-frame ones; the method was immunoSEQ multiplex PCR. The table has around 24,000 clones, around three quarters seen once. Notes on this clone: Its cognate antigen is unknown.

The junction had 14 bases not matched to a gene; V was cut back by 4 bases and J by 8 bases. Germline-derived CDR1 and CDR2 are SGHRS and YFSETQ. There are 16 residues in the CDR3. The sample's time point: week 11, during vaccination. A 20-mer mutant IDH1 peptide at 300 ug was injected subcutaneously with topical imiquimod. Sequences were derived from PBMCs, sampled from a glioma patient whose treatment included an IDH1 peptide vaccine. The rearrangement joins TRBV5-1 to TRBJ2-1; 8 bases fit TRBD2. This receptor was obtained from a man in his forties or fifties with glioma. The CDR3, as DNA: TGCGCCAGCAGCCGTAATGGGGGGACTAGGGTCGATGAGCAGTTCTTC. Translated: CASSRNGGTRVDEQFF.